The 32 T cell receptor beta chains presented below share a single source sample, sequenced in a study of blood T cell repertoires in COVID-19. Some clones are missing from TCRdb's copy, which holds only in-frame ones; the method was immunoSEQ multiplex PCR. The table lists around 170,000 clones, about 88% of them singletons. Material: peripheral blood. These receptors originate from a young woman with active or convalescent COVID-19.

The chain links TRBV7-9 to TRBJ2-2; 8 bases line up with TRBD2. Looked up from germline, CDR1 is SEHNR and CDR2 is FQNEAQ (reference sequence). V was clipped by 3 bases and J by 4 bases; unmatched bases: 7. This CDR3 has 16 residues. CDR3 in amino acids: CASSFPAGVGTGELFF. The CDR3 region has the DNA TGTGCCAGCAGCTTCCCAGCGGGAGTCGGCACCGGGGAGCTGTTTTTT.

The chain employs TRBV12-5 and TRBJ1-2, with D tentatively TRBD1 (5 bases). V shed 9 bases and J shed 3 bases, with 20 bases lying between them. CDR1 LGHNT and CDR2 FRNRAP come from the germline V gene. The CDR3 has 15 residues. In nucleotides, the CDR3 is TGTGCTAGGGGTCCGGGGGGGGGAGGCGACTATGGCTACACCTTC. Its protein is CARGPGGGGDYGYTF.

The V and J genes are TRBV3-1 (or the pseudogene TRBV3-2) and TRBJ2-7; no clear D. V lost 3 bases, J lost 1 base, and 7 bases lay in between. CDR3 length: 13 residues. Germline V gene data show CDR1 as LGHDT and CDR2 as YNNKEL (reference sequence). CDR3: CASSHSLSYEQYF. The CDR3 nucleotides read TGTGCCAGCAGCCATTCCTTATCCTACGAGCAGTACTTC.

V usage is TRBV25-1 and J usage is TRBJ1-2; weak D call: TRBD1 (6 bases). CDR3 length equals 15 residues. V lost 4 bases, J lost 4 bases, and 16 bases lay in between. In germline, CDR1 is MGHDK, CDR2 SYGVNS. CDR3 DNA sequence: TGTGCCAGCAGTGTTTGGACAGACCGGGCCTATGGCTACACCTTC. It translates to CASSVWTDRAYGYTF.

This clone was found a few times. This sequence joins TRBV11-2 and TRBJ2-3; D possibly corresponds to TRBD1 (5 bases). The CDR3 spans 14 residues. V dropped 1 base and J dropped 1 base, with 6 bases sitting between them. Germline V lookup: CDR1 SGHAT, CDR2 FQNNGV. The CDR3 region is CASSLVGGTDTQYF. In DNA form, the CDR3 reads TGTGCCAGCAGCTTAGTAGGGGGCACAGATACGCAGTATTTT.

The V gene is TRBV5-1, the J gene TRBJ2-2; no definite D call. In germline, CDR1 is SGHRS, CDR2 YFSETQ. With 6 bases removed from V and 0 bases from J, the gap between germline ends came to 12 bases. The CDR3 totals 15 residues. The CDR3 DNA reads TGCGCCAGCACCCCAAGCAGGTCGAACACCGGGGAGCTGTTTTTT. It encodes CASTPSRSNTGELFF. Supplemented by reference TRBV5-1 and TRBJ2-2, the full variable domain reads KAGVTQTPRYLIKTRGQQVTLSCSPISGHRSVSWYQQTPGQGLQFLFEYFSETQRNKGNFPGRFSGRQFSNSRSEMNVSTLELGDSALYLCASTPSRSNTGELFFGEGSRLTVL.

The chain is built from TRBV11-2 and TRBJ1-2; no definite D call. The CDR3 consists of 13 residues. V lost 1 base, J lost 4 bases, and 7 bases lay in between. Germline values: CDR1 SGHAT, CDR2 FQNNGV. The CDR3 reads CASSLGSLYGYTF. CDR3 in DNA: TGTGCCAGCAGCTTAGGTTCCCTCTATGGCTACACCTTC.

The V gene is TRBV2, the J gene TRBJ1-5; TRBD1 is a possible D gene (5 bases). Germline V gene sequence: CDR1 SNHLY, CDR2 FYNNEI. Trimming removed 7 bases at V and 4 bases at J, with 11 bases between. The CDR3 runs 13 residues. This CDR3 reads CASTFGGNQPQHF. In nucleotides, the CDR3 is TGTGCCAGCACATTCGGGGGTAATCAGCCCCAGCATTTT.

V is TRBV7-2 and J is TRBJ1-5, with 8 bases identical to TRBD1. In germline, CDR1 is SGHTA, CDR2 FQGNSA. V gave up 3 bases and J gave up 5 bases; unmatched junction bases: 9. CDR3 size: 16 residues. The CDR3 sequence is CASSFLPTGAYQPQHF. CDR3 nucleotide sequence: TGTGCCAGCAGCTTCCTACCGACAGGGGCGTATCAGCCCCAGCATTTT. The full variable domain, its missing parts supplied by reference TRBV7-2 and TRBJ1-5, is GAGVSQSPSNKVTEKGKDVELRCDPISGHTALYWYRQSLGQGLEFLIYFQGNSAPDKSGLPSDRFSAERTGGSVSTLTIQRTQQEDSAVYLCASSFLPTGAYQPQHFGDGTRLSIL.

This clone has just a few counts. The V call is TRBV19, the J call TRBJ2-3; 7 bases agree with TRBD2. The V segment lost 7 bases and the J segment 4 bases; nucleotides outside the gene matches: 8. In germline, CDR1 is LNHDA, CDR2 SQIVND (reference sequence). The CDR3 runs 14 residues. Here the CDR3 reads CASNNRGVADTQYF. The CDR3 coding sequence is TGTGCCAGTAATAATCGGGGGGTGGCAGATACGCAGTATTTT. The full variable domain, its missing parts supplied by reference TRBV19 and TRBJ2-3, is DGGITQSPKYLFRKEGQNVTLSCEQNLNHDAMYWYRQDPGQGLRLIYYSQIVNDFQKGDIAEGYSVSREKKESFPLTVTSAQKNPTAFYLCASNNRGVADTQYFGPGTRLTVL.

This clone has only a few counts. This sequence joins TRBV5-8 and TRBJ2-7, with a possible D match to TRBD1 (6 bases). There are 14 residues in the CDR3. Germline V gene sequence: CDR1 SGHTS, CDR2 YDEGEE. The V and J ends lost 6 bases and 5 bases respectively, with 18 bases between them. CDR3 sequence (DNA): TGTGCCAGCAAAGTACAGGGTTTCGGGGACGAGCAGTACTTC. Encoded protein: CASKVQGFGDEQYF.

This clone was counted a single time. This chain uses TRBV4-1 with TRBJ1-1; 7 bases agree with TRBD1. CDR3 length: 15 residues. Germline values: CDR1 MGHRA, CDR2 YSYEKL. The V and J ends lost 4 bases and 6 bases, in that order; junction bases with no gene match: 11. In DNA, the CDR3 is TGCGCCAGCAGCCGATCAACAGGGGCTGTGGCTGAAGCTTTCTTT. As protein: CASSRSTGAVAEAFF.

This clone was recorded only once. The chain uses TRBV13 and TRBJ2-7, with 10 bases aligning to TRBD2. This CDR3 region has 15 residues. The V segment lost 3 bases and the J segment 4 bases; nucleotides outside the gene matches: 6. Per germline, CDR1 PRHDT and CDR2 FYEKMQ (reference sequence). The CDR3 region is CASSLRGLATYEQYF. The CDR3 region has the DNA TGTGCCAGCAGCTTGCGGGGACTAGCGACATACGAGCAGTACTTC.

The chain is built from TRBV19 and TRBJ1-5; TRBD1 might be the D (6 bases). Deletions cut 6 bases from V and 6 bases from J, with 18 bases between. Germline V gene sequence: CDR1 LNHDA, CDR2 SQIVND (reference sequence). The CDR3 spans 15 residues. The CDR3 DNA reads TGTGCCAGTAGACCGACAGGAAGTGAGGCTCAGCCCCAGCATTTT. This encodes CASRPTGSEAQPQHF.

This chain connects TRBV27 to TRBJ1-1; the D is unclear. The CDR3 length is 15 residues. Germline V gene data show CDR1 as MNHEY and CDR2 as SMNVEV (reference sequence). The V end lost 0 bases, the J end lost 7 bases, and 15 bases lay between the germline ends. In DNA, the CDR3 is TGTGCCAGCAGTTTATCGGGCCGAGGGATTGGTGAAGCTTTCTTT. Encoded protein: CASSLSGRGIGEAFF.

The chain uses TRBV10-1 and TRBJ2-1; a weak D match, TRBD2 (6 bases). Germline CDR1 and CDR2: WNHNN and SYGVQD (reference sequence). The CDR3 extends over 14 amino acids. V was cut by 5 bases and J by 1 base, with 9 bases left in between. The CDR3 here is CASSPSGSYNEQFF. CDR3 nucleotide sequence: TGCGCCAGCAGTCCAAGCGGGTCCTACAATGAGCAGTTCTTC.

This sequence joins TRBV5-1 and TRBJ2-7; the match to TRBD1 covers 8 bases. The V gene's germline CDR1 is SGHRS and CDR2 YFSETQ. J gave up 5 bases and V 3 bases, and 4 bases lay outside the gene matches. The CDR3 covers 13 residues. The CDR3 region has the DNA TGCGCCAGCAGCTCTGAACAGGGGGACGAGCAGTACTTC. Its translation is CASSSEQGDEQYF.

This chain links TRBV5-1 with TRBJ2-3; possibly TRBD1 for D (7 bases). Germline lookup yields CDR1 SGHRS and CDR2 YFSETQ. The V end was cut by 4 bases, the J end by 4 bases, with 16 bases between. The CDR3 runs 15 residues. The CDR3 reads CASSRQGGEADTQYF. CDR3 bases: TGCGCCAGCAGCCGACAGGGAGGTGAGGCAGATACGCAGTATTTT. The full variable domain, its missing parts supplied by reference TRBV5-1 and TRBJ2-3, is KAGVTQTPRYLIKTRGQQVTLSCSPISGHRSVSWYQQTPGQGLQFLFEYFSETQRNKGNFPGRFSGRQFSNSRSEMNVSTLELGDSALYLCASSRQGGEADTQYFGPGTRLTVL.

The rearrangement joins TRBV5-4 to TRBJ2-7; 7 nucleotides line up with TRBD2. Germline-derived CDR1 and CDR2 are SGHNT and YYREEE (reference sequence). This CDR3 contains 14 residues. Losses at the gene ends were 0 bases for V and 2 bases for J; bases not matched to a gene: 2. The CDR3 bases are TGTGCCAGCAGCTTGGGGGGAGGGCCCTACGAGCAGTACTTC. Translated, it gives CASSLGGGPYEQYF.

The table lists this clone with a few counts. This sequence joins TRBV28 and TRBJ1-2, with TRBD1 matching over 9 bases. V lost 5 bases and J lost 6; bases outside the gene matches: 7. Germline CDR1 is MDHEN and CDR2 is SYDVKM. This CDR3 has 14 amino acids. This CDR3 reads CASSPPGTGNGYTF. The DNA of the CDR3 is TGTGCCAGCAGTCCACCCGGGACAGGGAATGGCTACACCTTC.

The CDR3 sequence: CASSLYGTGASDTQYF. The CDR3 DNA reads TGTGCCAGCAGCTTGTACGGGACAGGGGCATCAGATACGCAGTATTTT. The chain uses TRBV5-4 and TRBJ2-3, with 10 bases identical to TRBD1. Germline CDR1 SGHNT, CDR2 YYREEE (reference sequence). The CDR3 runs 16 residues. Trimming cost V 1 base and J 4 bases; bases outside gene matches: 6.

The chain employs TRBV6-5 and TRBJ2-2, with 7 bases fitting TRBD1. Germline values: CDR1 MNHEY, CDR2 SVGAGI. J gave up 8 bases and V 6 bases, and 9 bases lay outside the gene matches. This CDR3 comprises 14 residues. The CDR3 coding sequence is TGTGCCAGCAGCCTGGACAGGACTCAAGGGGAGCTGTTTTTT. This encodes CASSLDRTQGELFF.

The V call is TRBV19, the J call TRBJ1-5, with 7 bases matching TRBD1. V gave up 6 bases and J gave up 4 bases; unmatched junction bases: 3. CDR1 is LNHDA, CDR2 SQIVND, per germline (reference sequence). This CDR3 spans 13 amino acids. The chain's CDR3 is CASRTGWNQPQHF. In DNA, the CDR3 is TGTGCCAGTAGGACAGGGTGGAATCAGCCCCAGCATTTT.

In this sample, this clone turned up once. The chain couples TRBV12-3 or TRBV12-4 to TRBJ1-6; no clear D gene. This CDR3 has 12 residues. The ends were cut back, 1 base at V and 10 bases at J, with 5 bases in the middle. CDR3 protein: CASSLGGSPLHF. In nucleotides, the CDR3 is TGTGCCAGCAGTTTAGGAGGGTCACCCCTCCACTTT.

The chain has TRBV7-2 and TRBJ1-2; a weak D match, TRBD1 (5 bases). CDR3 length: 16 residues. The V gene lost 4 bases and the J gene lost 6 bases, with 21 bases spanning the gap. CDR1 is SGHTA, CDR2 FQGNSA, per germline. CDR3 DNA sequence: TGTGCCAGCAGCTCTCTACCCCCAGGGCAGGACCATGGCTACACCTTC. The encoded protein is CASSSLPPGQDHGYTF.

The rearrangement uses TRBV5-6 and TRBJ1-5; 8 nucleotides align to TRBD1. The CDR3 contains 15 residues. The germline V gene encodes CDR1 SGHDT and CDR2 YYEEEE. Trimming removed 2 bases from V and 6 bases from J; junction bases left unmatched: 7. The DNA of the CDR3 is TGTGCCAGCAGCTTTGACAGGGGCAAACCTCAGCCCCAGCATTTT. Protein product: CASSFDRGKPQPQHF.

The chain employs TRBV4-1 and TRBJ1-2; TRBD1 matches at 8 bases. After removal of 0 bases from V and 6 bases from J, the junction contained 9 bases not matched to a gene. The CDR3 extends over 16 amino acids. Germline assignment: CDR1 MGHRA and CDR2 YSYEKL. For the CDR3, the DNA is TGCGCCAGCAGCCAAGATCCAGGACAGGGAGTGAATGGCTACACCTTC. This codes for CASSQDPGQGVNGYTF.

V and J are TRBV5-1 and TRBJ2-5, with D possibly TRBD2 on 5 matching bases. Germline V gene lookup returns CDR1 SGHRS and CDR2 YFSETQ. The CDR3 covers 15 residues. The germline V and J ends were trimmed by 2 bases and 2 bases, with 13 bases remaining between them. CDR3 nucleotide sequence: TGCGCCAGCAGCTTCGGGCAACTAGTGCAAGAGACCCAGTACTTC. Protein sequence: CASSFGQLVQETQYF.

The gene calls are TRBV5-8 and TRBJ1-2; D gene uncertain. The germline CDR1 and CDR2 sequences are SGHTS and YDEGEE. The CDR3 has 12 amino acids. Trimming pared 7 bases from V and 3 bases from J, leaving 10 bases between. CDR3 bases: TGTGCCAGCGCCACTATCTACTATGGCTACACCTTC. It specifies CASATIYYGYTF.

This clone was observed a single time. The chain carries TRBV6-6 and TRBJ2-7; 9 nucleotides line up with TRBD1. The CDR3 consists of 14 residues. From germline, CDR1 is MNHNY and CDR2 SVGAGI (reference sequence). J gave up 0 bases and V 9 bases, and 6 bases lay outside the gene matches. The CDR3 is CASTPGQGSYEQYF. The CDR3 DNA is TGTGCCAGTACCCCGGGACAGGGCTCCTACGAGCAGTACTTC.

The CDR3 DNA sequence: TGTGCCAGTACCCCAAAAGCTGGGACAGCCTCCTATGGCTACACCTTC. As protein: CASTPKAGTASYGYTF. This sequence joins TRBV19 and TRBJ1-2, with 7 bases matching TRBD1. The V and J ends lost 7 bases and 4 bases, in that order; junction bases with no gene match: 15. Germline V gene data show CDR1 as LNHDA and CDR2 as SQIVND (reference sequence). This CDR3 is 16 amino acids long.

V is TRBV2 and J is TRBJ1-5, with D unresolved. The length of the CDR3 is 14 residues. Germline-derived CDR1 and CDR2 are SNHLY and FYNNEI. The ends were cut back, 2 bases at V and 3 bases at J, with 8 bases in the middle. The CDR3 region is CASSEWGVNQPQHF. CDR3 DNA sequence: TGTGCCAGCAGTGAATGGGGAGTCAATCAGCCCCAGCATTTT.